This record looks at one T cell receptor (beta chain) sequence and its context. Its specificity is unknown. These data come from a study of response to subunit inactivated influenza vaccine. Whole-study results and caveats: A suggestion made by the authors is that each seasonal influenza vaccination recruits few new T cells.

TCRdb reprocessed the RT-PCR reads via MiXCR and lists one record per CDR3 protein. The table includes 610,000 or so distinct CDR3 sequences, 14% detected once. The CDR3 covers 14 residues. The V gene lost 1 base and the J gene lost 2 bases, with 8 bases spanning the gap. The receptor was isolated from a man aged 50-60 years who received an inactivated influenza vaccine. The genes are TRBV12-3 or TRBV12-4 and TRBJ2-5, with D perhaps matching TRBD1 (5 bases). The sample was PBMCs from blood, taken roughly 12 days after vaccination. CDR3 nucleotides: TGTGCCAGCAGTTTAGTCAGGGCACAAGAGACCCAGTACTTC. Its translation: CASSLVRAQETQYF.